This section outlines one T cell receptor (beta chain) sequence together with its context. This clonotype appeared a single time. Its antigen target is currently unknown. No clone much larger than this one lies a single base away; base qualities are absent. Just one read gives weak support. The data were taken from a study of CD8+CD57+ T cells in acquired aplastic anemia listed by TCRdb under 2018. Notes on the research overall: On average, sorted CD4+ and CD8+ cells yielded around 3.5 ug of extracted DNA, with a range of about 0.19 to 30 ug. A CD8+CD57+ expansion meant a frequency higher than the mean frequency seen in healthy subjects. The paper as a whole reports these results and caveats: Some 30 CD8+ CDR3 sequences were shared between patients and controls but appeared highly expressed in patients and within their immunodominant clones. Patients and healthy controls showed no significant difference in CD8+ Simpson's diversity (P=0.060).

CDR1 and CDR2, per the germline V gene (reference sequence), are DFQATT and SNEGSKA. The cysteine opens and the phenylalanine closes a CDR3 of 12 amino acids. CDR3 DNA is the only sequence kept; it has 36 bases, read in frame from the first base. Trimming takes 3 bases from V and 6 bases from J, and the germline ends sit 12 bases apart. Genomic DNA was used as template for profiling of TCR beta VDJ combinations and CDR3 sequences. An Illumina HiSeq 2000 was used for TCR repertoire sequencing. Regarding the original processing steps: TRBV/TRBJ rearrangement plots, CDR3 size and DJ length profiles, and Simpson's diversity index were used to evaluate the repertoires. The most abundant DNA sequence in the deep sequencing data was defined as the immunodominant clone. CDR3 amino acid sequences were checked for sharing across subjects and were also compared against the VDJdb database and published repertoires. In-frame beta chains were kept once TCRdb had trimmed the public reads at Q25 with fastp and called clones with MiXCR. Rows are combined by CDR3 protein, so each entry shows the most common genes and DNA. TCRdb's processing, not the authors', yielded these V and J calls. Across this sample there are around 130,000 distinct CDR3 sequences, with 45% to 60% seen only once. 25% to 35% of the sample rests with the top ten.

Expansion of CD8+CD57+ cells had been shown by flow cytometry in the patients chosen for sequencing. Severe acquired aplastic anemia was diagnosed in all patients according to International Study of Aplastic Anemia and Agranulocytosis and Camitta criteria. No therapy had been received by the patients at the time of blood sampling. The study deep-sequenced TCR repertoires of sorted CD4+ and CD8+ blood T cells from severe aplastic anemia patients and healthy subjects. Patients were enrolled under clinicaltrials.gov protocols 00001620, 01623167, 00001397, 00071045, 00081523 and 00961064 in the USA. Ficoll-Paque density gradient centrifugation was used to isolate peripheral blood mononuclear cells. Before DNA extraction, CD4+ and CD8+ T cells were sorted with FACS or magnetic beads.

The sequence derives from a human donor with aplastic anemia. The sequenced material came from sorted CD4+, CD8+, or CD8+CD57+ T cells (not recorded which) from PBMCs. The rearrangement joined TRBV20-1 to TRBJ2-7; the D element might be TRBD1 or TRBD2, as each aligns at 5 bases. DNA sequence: TGCAGTGCTAGCGGGGCCCCTAGCGAGCAGTACTTC. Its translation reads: CSASGAPSEQYF.